This entry lists 30 T cell receptor beta chains sequenced from one sample in a study of Ad26.COV2.S vaccination and SARS-CoV-2 variants. TCRdb's copy holds only in-frame clones and misses some; the assay was immunoSEQ multiplex PCR. The table has around 500,000 clones, nearly 90% seen once; the top ten hold 1.5% to 2%. Treatment meaning: 15 to 20 received Ad26.COV2.S at low or high dose, single or two shots; roughly 5 received placebo; per-sample allocation not given. The study sampled participants on day 63 after the first vaccine or placebo injection. This sample comprised peripheral blood, obtained in a trial of Ad26.COV2.S vaccine versus placebo. The receptor set was obtained from a person aged 18-60 years who received the Ad26.COV2.S COVID-19 vaccine or a placebo.

This clone was counted once. This sequence joins TRBV6-1 and TRBJ2-5; no reliable D call. Germline loops: CDR1 MNHNS, CDR2 SASEGT. The V end was cut by 2 bases, the J end by 9 bases, with 10 bases between. The CDR3 length is 12 residues. CDR3 region: CASSERSTPQYF. The CDR3 DNA sequence: TGTGCCAGCAGTGAAAGGTCCACTCCCCAGTACTTC.

The chain employs TRBV7-3 and TRBJ2-2, with a weak D call TRBD2 (7 bases). The germline V gene encodes CDR1 SGHTA and CDR2 FQGTGA. V lost 5 bases and J 8 bases, leaving 33 bases between the germline ends. This CDR3 spans 20 amino acids. CDR3 loop: CASSPKPRDTGTTYQGELFF. The CDR3 DNA sequence: TGTGCCAGCAGCCCCAAACCGAGGGACACCGGGACTACTTACCAAGGGGAGCTGTTTTTT. Together with reference TRBV7-3 and TRBJ2-2, the CDR3 gives the full variable domain: GAGVSQTPSNKVTEKGKYVELRCDPISGHTALYWYRQSLGQGPEFLIYFQGTGAADDSGLPNDRFFAVRPEGSVSTLKIQRTERGDSAVYLCASSPKPRDTGTTYQGELFFGEGSRLTVL.

This chain's CDR3 is CASSTMGFGTQYF. The CDR3 region has the DNA TGTGCCAGCAGCACCATGGGGTTCGGGACCCAGTACTTC. The rearrangement links TRBV9 to TRBJ2-5; D gene ambiguous. V lost 4 bases, J lost 7 bases, and 14 bases lay in between. Germline V gene sequence: CDR1 SGDLS, CDR2 YYNGEE. This CDR3 is 13 amino acids long.

The chain links TRBV27 to TRBJ1-5; tentatively, D is TRBD1 (6 bases). Germline values: CDR1 MNHEY, CDR2 SMNVEV (reference sequence). Trimming stripped 3 bases from V and 4 bases from J, with 25 bases between. This CDR3 spans 19 amino acids. The CDR3 DNA reads TGTGCCAGCAGTTTCCTTCCTATGGGTTCGGGGGCCCCTAATCAGCCCCAGCATTTT. Translating gives CASSFLPMGSGAPNQPQHF.

The rearrangement uses TRBV29-1 and TRBJ1-4; 8 bases map to TRBD1. V dropped 7 bases and J dropped 6; count of bases not matched to a gene: 7. The CDR3 extends over 13 amino acids. Germline V gives CDR1 SQVTM, CDR2 ANQGSEA. In nucleotides, the CDR3 is TGCAGCGCCCGACAGGGGTCGGATGAAAAACTGTTTTTT. Translation gives CSARQGSDEKLFF.

This chain joins TRBV3-1 (or the pseudogene TRBV3-2) and TRBJ2-1, with a tentative D call TRBD2 (7 bases). This CDR3 is built from 14 residues. From germline, CDR1 is LGHDT and CDR2 YNNKEL (reference sequence). Trimming removed 4 bases at V and 9 bases at J, with 16 bases between. The CDR3 DNA reads TGTGCCAGCAGCCCCGGGGGGCTCATGGGTGAGCAGTTCTTC. Protein: CASSPGGLMGEQFF.

As for this clone: The same CDR3 can be traced to other DNA sequences in this sample. J is TRBJ2-5 and V is TRBV5-1; D not resolved. This CDR3 has 11 residues. V gave up 3 bases and J gave up 2 bases, with 2 bases separating them. Germline CDR1 is SGHRS and CDR2 is YFSETQ. The chain's CDR3 is CASSSQETQYF. The CDR3 DNA is TGCGCCAGCAGCTCACAAGAGACCCAGTACTTC.

The chain links TRBV18 to TRBJ1-3; the match to TRBD1 covers 8 bases. The J segment lost 10 bases and the V segment lost 0 bases, leaving 8 bases of the junction unmatched. This CDR3 spans 15 amino acids. In germline, CDR1 is KGHSH, CDR2 LQKENI. The CDR3 coding sequence is TGTGCCAGCTCACCACCCGGGACAGGTTCTGGGACCATATATTTT. This sequence encodes CASSPPGTGSGTIYF.

The genes are TRBV19 and TRBJ2-1; TRBD2 is a possible D gene (5 bases). The germline gives CDR1 LNHDA, CDR2 SQIVND (reference sequence). Trimming left V 8 bases short and J 6 bases short, with 14 bases between. This CDR3 has 13 amino acids. CDR3 nucleotide sequence: TGTGCCAGTGAGGGTACCAGCCCCAATGAGCAGTTCTTC. Residues: CASEGTSPNEQFF.

The chain recombines TRBV5-8 with TRBJ1-2; D is undetermined. Germline CDR1 reads SGHTS; CDR2 reads YDEGEE. V was shortened by 1 base and J by 5 bases, with 15 bases between the two germline ends. The CDR3 is 15 residues long. In DNA form, the CDR3 reads TGTGCCAGCAGCTTGACCCGGGCCGGCGCTTATGGCTACACCTTC. It specifies CASSLTRAGAYGYTF.

This CDR3 reads CAIQGYTDTQYF. Here the CDR3 DNA reads TGTGCCATCCAGGGGTACACAGATACGCAGTATTTT. The gene calls are TRBV28 and TRBJ2-3, with D perhaps TRBD1 (6 bases). The ends were cut back, 10 bases at V and 2 bases at J, with 10 bases in the middle. Per the germline V gene, CDR1 is MDHEN and CDR2 is SYDVKM. The CDR3 has 12 amino acids.

The chain combines TRBV30 with TRBJ1-6; weak D call: TRBD1 (5 bases). CDR3 length equals 14 residues. Germline V gene data show CDR1 as GTSNPN and CDR2 as SVGIG (reference sequence). V was shortened by 4 bases and J by 7 bases, with 14 bases between the two germline ends. CDR3 loop: CAWTVGQNNSPLHF. The CDR3 nucleotides read TGTGCCTGGACCGTGGGGCAGAACAATTCACCCCTCCACTTT. Full variable domain (missing parts from reference TRBV30 and TRBJ1-6): SQTIHQWPATLVQPVGSPLSLECTVEGTSNPNLYWYRQAAGRGLQLLFYSVGIGQISSEVPQNLSASRPQDRQFILSSKKLLLSDSGFYLCAWTVGQNNSPLHFGNGTRLTVT.

This chain uses TRBV5-4 with TRBJ1-3; D is unresolved. The V and J ends lost 4 bases and 2 bases respectively, with 16 bases between them. The CDR3 runs to 16 residues. Germline CDR1 and CDR2: SGHNT and YYREEE (reference sequence). CDR3 sequence reads: CASSPETYAPGNTIYF. CDR3 DNA sequence: TGTGCCAGCAGCCCGGAAACCTACGCCCCTGGAAACACCATATATTTT.

The chain combines TRBV19 with TRBJ2-3; a possible D gene is TRBD1 (5 bases). This CDR3 is built from 14 residues. From germline, CDR1 is LNHDA and CDR2 SQIVND (reference sequence). The ends were cut back, 3 bases at V and 4 bases at J, with 11 bases in the middle. The CDR3 region is CASSIGPGPDTQYF. The CDR3 DNA follows: TGTGCCAGTAGTATCGGGCCAGGGCCAGATACGCAGTATTTT.

The chain employs TRBV28 and TRBJ2-7; 9 bases agree with TRBD1. There are 17 residues in the CDR3. Losses at the gene ends were 6 bases for V and 2 bases for J; bases not matched to a gene: 14. From germline, CDR1 is MDHEN and CDR2 SYDVKM. CDR3 sequence: CASSYSKMDRGAYEQYF. As DNA, the CDR3 is TGTGCCAGCAGCTATTCAAAGATGGACAGGGGTGCCTACGAGCAGTACTTC.

This sequence joins TRBV2 and TRBJ1-5; D is uncertain. This CDR3 spans 17 amino acids. The ends were cut back, 1 base at V and 4 bases at J, with 17 bases in the middle. Germline assignment: CDR1 SNHLY and CDR2 FYNNEI. As DNA, the CDR3 is TGTGCCAGCAGTGAAGAGTGGGTCGGGAGGTTGAATCAGCCCCAGCATTTT. Protein sequence: CASSEEWVGRLNQPQHF.

This clone turned up a few times. At one of its ends the junction is not consistent with the germline gene, which may arise from a read error. J is TRBJ2-7 and V is TRBV15; 10 positions match TRBD2. This CDR3 region has 15 residues. The germline V gene encodes CDR1 LNHNV and CDR2 YYDKDF (reference sequence). Here the CDR3 reads CATSPAASGSSLTRF. CDR3 in DNA: TGTGCCACCAGCCCCGCGGCTAGCGGGAGTTCCCTAACCCGCTTC.

V gene TRBV29-1 combines with J gene TRBJ1-3; D gene ambiguous. There are 12 residues in the CDR3. Germline loops: CDR1 SQVTM, CDR2 ANQGSEA. CDR3 DNA sequence: TGCAGTACTTCAAGCTCTGGAAACACCATATATTTT. Translating gives CSTSSSGNTIYF.

This sequence joins TRBV11-2 and TRBJ2-1, with 9 bases lining up with TRBD2. The trim removed 7 bases at V and 4 bases at J, leaving 5 bases unmatched. Germline V lookup: CDR1 SGHAT, CDR2 FQNNGV. There are 14 residues in the CDR3. The CDR3 DNA sequence: TGTGCCAGCAATGCGGGAGGGGCGTACAATGAGCAGTTCTTC. The encoded protein is CASNAGGAYNEQFF.

This clone has more than one count but fewer than ten. The genes are TRBV7-9 and TRBJ1-5, with 7 bases fitting TRBD1. The CDR3 has 14 amino acids. Germline values: CDR1 SEHNR, CDR2 FQNEAQ (reference sequence). With 6 bases clipped from V and 1 base from J, the junction kept 3 bases outside the gene matches. This CDR3 reads CASSKGQSNQPQHF. The CDR3 nucleotides read TGTGCCAGCAGTAAGGGACAGAGCAATCAGCCCCAGCATTTT. The full variable domain, completed using reference TRBV7-9 and TRBJ1-5, is DTGVSQNPRHKITKRGQNVTFRCDPISEHNRLYWYRQTLGQGPEFLTYFQNEAQLEKSRLLSDRFSAERPKGSFSTLEIQRTEQGDSAMYLCASSKGQSNQPQHFGDGTRLSIL.

The chain is built from TRBV4-1 and TRBJ2-3; a possible D gene is TRBD1 (6 bases). Trimming stripped 2 bases from V and 3 bases from J, with 9 bases between. Germline V gene data show CDR1 as MGHRA and CDR2 as YSYEKL. The CDR3 length is 14 residues. CDR3: CASSQRDITDTQYF. The CDR3 nucleotides are TGCGCCAGCAGCCAACGGGACATAACAGATACGCAGTATTTT.

V and J are TRBV9 and TRBJ1-6; the D is unclear. Trimming removed 0 bases from V and 9 bases from J, with 13 bases in between. CDR3 length: 15 residues. The V gene's germline CDR1 is SGDLS and CDR2 YYNGEE. CDR3 DNA: TGTGCCAGCAGCGTAGGGCCCCCTGAAGCTTCACCCCTCCACTTT. As protein: CASSVGPPEASPLHF.

The rearrangement links TRBV6-5 to TRBJ1-5; 8 bases match TRBD1. This CDR3 has 12 amino acids. Germline-derived CDR1 and CDR2 are MNHEY and SVGAGI. V was clipped by 8 bases and J by 6 bases; unmatched bases: 3. CDR3 amino acids: CASGQGGQPQHF. The CDR3 nucleotides read TGTGCCAGCGGACAGGGTGGTCAGCCCCAGCATTTT.

The DNA of the CDR3 is TGTGCCAGCAGGTCCAGGAATAGCAATCAGCCCCAGCATTTT. Its translation is CASRSRNSNQPQHF. V and J are TRBV6-5 and TRBJ1-5; D is unclear. Trimming removed 6 bases at V and 0 bases at J, with 9 bases between. CDR1 MNHEY and CDR2 SVGAGI come from the germline V gene. The CDR3 totals 14 residues.

V gene TRBV9 combines with J gene TRBJ2-5; 8 bases align to TRBD1. This CDR3 region has 17 residues. V was pared by 0 bases and J by 2 bases, with 9 bases of the junction left unmatched. The V gene's germline CDR1 is SGDLS and CDR2 YYNGEE. The CDR3 protein is CASSVAVGQGTQETQYF. CDR3 sequence (DNA): TGTGCCAGCAGCGTAGCTGTCGGACAGGGAACTCAAGAGACCCAGTACTTC.

The gene calls are TRBV5-1 and TRBJ2-5; 11 nucleotides match TRBD2. J gave up 4 bases and V 2 bases, and 4 bases lay outside the gene matches. Germline V gene sequence: CDR1 SGHRS, CDR2 YFSETQ. The length of the CDR3 is 15 residues. This CDR3 is CASSFGLAGGETQYF. CDR3 bases: TGCGCCAGCAGCTTTGGGCTAGCGGGAGGAGAGACCCAGTACTTC.

The chain combines TRBV7-9 with TRBJ2-1; the D is unclear. V was clipped by 5 bases and J by 0 bases, with 14 bases between them. Per germline, CDR1 SEHNR and CDR2 FQNEAQ (reference sequence). The CDR3 sequence is 16 residues long. CDR3 coding DNA: TGTGCCAGCAGCCTAGGCCCCAAAGGCTCCTACAATGAGCAGTTCTTC. Its translation is CASSLGPKGSYNEQFF.

The chain is built from TRBV6-5 and TRBJ2-3; tentatively, D is TRBD2 (5 bases). The CDR3 consists of 15 residues. CDR1 and CDR2 (germline): MNHEY, SVGAGI. Trimming removed 2 bases from V and 2 bases from J, with 11 bases in between. DNA for the CDR3: TGTGCCAGCAGTTACGGAGGAGTTAACACAGATACGCAGTATTTT. This sequence encodes CASSYGGVNTDTQYF.

The chain combines TRBV3-1 (or the pseudogene TRBV3-2) with TRBJ2-5; maybe TRBD1 (6 bases). The CDR3 runs 16 residues. Trimming took 0 bases from V and 4 from J, leaving 15 bases between them. Germline values: CDR1 LGHDT, CDR2 YNNKEL (reference sequence). The CDR3 sequence: CASSQDKWGHLETQYF. In DNA form, the CDR3 reads TGTGCCAGCAGCCAAGATAAGTGGGGGCATCTAGAGACCCAGTACTTC.

A few counts support this clone. The V gene is TRBV3-1 (or the pseudogene TRBV3-2), the J gene TRBJ1-1, with D possibly being TRBD1 (6 bases). The CDR3 covers 14 residues. Germline V gene sequence: CDR1 LGHDT, CDR2 YNNKEL (reference sequence). V lost 1 base and J 5 bases, leaving 11 bases between the germline ends. The CDR3 is CASSQATGRTEAFF. CDR3 sequence (DNA): TGTGCCAGCAGCCAAGCCACAGGGCGGACTGAAGCTTTCTTT.